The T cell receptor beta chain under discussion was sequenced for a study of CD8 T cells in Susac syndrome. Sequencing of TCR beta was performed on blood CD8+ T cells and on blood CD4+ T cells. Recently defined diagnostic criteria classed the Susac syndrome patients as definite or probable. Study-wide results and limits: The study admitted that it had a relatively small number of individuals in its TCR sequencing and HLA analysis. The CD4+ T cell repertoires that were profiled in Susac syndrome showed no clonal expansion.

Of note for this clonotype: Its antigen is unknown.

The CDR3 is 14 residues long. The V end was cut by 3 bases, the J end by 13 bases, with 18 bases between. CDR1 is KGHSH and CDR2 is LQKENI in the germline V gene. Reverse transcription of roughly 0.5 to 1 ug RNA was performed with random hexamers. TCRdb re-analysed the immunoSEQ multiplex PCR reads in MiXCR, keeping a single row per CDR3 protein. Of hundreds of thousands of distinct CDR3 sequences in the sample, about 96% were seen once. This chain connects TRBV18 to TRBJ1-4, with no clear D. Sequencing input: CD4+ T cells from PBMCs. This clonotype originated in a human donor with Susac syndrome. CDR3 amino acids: CASSPGPGEMGLFF. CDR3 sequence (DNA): TGTGCCAGCTCACCCGGGCCGGGAGAGATGGGACTGTTTTTT. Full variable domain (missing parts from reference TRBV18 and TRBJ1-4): NAGVMQNPRHLVRRRGQEARLRCSPMKGHSHVYWYRQLPEEGLKFMVYLQKENIIDESGMPKERFSAEFPKEGPSILRIQQVVRGDSAAYFCASSPGPGEMGLFFGSGTQLSVL.